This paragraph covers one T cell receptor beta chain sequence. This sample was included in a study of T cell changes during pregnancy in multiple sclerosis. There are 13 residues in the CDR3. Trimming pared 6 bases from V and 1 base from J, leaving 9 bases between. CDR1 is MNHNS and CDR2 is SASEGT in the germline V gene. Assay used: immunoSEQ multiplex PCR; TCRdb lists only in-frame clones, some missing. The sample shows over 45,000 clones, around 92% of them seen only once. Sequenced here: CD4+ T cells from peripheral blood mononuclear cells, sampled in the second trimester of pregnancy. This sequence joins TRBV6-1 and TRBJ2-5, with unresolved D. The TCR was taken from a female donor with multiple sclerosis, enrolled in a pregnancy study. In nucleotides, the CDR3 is TGTGCCAGCAGCTTGGGCTCCCAAGAGACCCAGTACTTC. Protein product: CASSLGSQETQYF.